This TCR beta chain was profiled in a study of CD8 T cells in ankylosing spondylitis. This clonotype was recorded at least ten times. TCRdb used MiXCR to reprocess the 5' RACE reads, holding one entry per CDR3 protein. The sample shows 150,000 to 200,000 distinct CDR3 sequences, around a sixth of them seen only once. CDR3 length: 12 residues. CDR1 is KGHDR and CDR2 is SFDVKD in the germline V gene. Deletions cut 1 base from V and 7 bases from J, with 4 bases between. The source of this sequence is a male donor aged 10 to 35 with ankylosing spondylitis or in good health (not recorded which). The chain recombines TRBV24-1 with TRBJ2-1; D uncertain. The sample consisted of blood, either unsorted or a sorted T cell fraction (not recorded which). This CDR3 is CATSDFSNEQFF. DNA for the CDR3: TGTGCCACCAGTGATTTCTCGAATGAGCAGTTCTTC.